This TCR beta chain derives from a study of shared clonotypes between healthy human individuals. The study, taken as a whole, reports: Sampling used blood alone; tissue repertoires probably differ.

This was a deep-level run. Genomic DNA of every subset was divided equally among multiple immunoSEQ plates. Sequencing was performed on unsorted PBMC DNA using ten immunoSEQ deep assay plates. This table comes from immunoSEQ multiplex PCR, and its TCRdb copy is limited to in-frame clones, with some not included. Of about half a million clones in the sample, 70% to 80% were seen once. Note on this clone: Antigen unknown.

This sequence was found in a woman aged 40-49 years in good health. Some clones in this sample may be carry-over from other donors' samples. Material for sequencing was PBMCs.

CDR3 protein: CASRAAGGTDTQYF. The CDR3 nucleotides are TGTGCCAGCAGGGCGGCGGGGGGCACAGATACGCAGTATTTT. This chain joins TRBV28 and TRBJ2-3; TRBD2 matches at 7 bases. The CDR3 extends over 14 amino acids. Trimming at V came to 6 bases and at J to 1 base, leaving 4 bases not matched to a gene. Germline CDR1 and CDR2: MDHEN and SYDVKM. Combining the CDR3 with reference TRBV28 and TRBJ2-3 gives the whole variable domain DVKVTQSSRYLVKRTGEKVFLECVQDMDHENMFWYRQDPGLGLRLIYFSYDVKMKEKGDIPEGYSVSREKKERFSLILESASTNQTSMYLCASRAAGGTDTQYFGPGTRLTVL.